This T cell receptor (beta chain) was identified during a study of blood T cell repertoires in COVID-19. Study at large: COVID-19 samples, acute and convalescent, were from the United States, Italy and Spain. The cDNA or gDNA used as material had been derived from T cells, B-cell-depleted T cells, or PBMCs.

Germline V lookup: CDR1 SGHTS, CDR2 YDEGEE. This CDR3 spans 15 amino acids. In the authors' workflow: For nucleated cells, counts were estimated from reference gene primer amplification. TCRdb's table, derived via immunoSEQ multiplex PCR, lists solely in-frame clones and lacks some. V, J and clone size are taken as reported in that table, and D and trimming were inferred from the DNA itself. There are roughly 67,000 clones in the sample; around 82% occur only once, and 8.8% lies in the top ten. This sequence was found in a man in his fifties or sixties with active COVID-19. The chain uses TRBV5-8 and TRBJ2-7; 7 bases fit TRBD1. Judging by the DNA end, TRBJ2-5 fits better; the J call may be wrong. Source material: peripheral blood. The CDR3 nucleotides are TGTGCCAGCAGCTTAGCAGGGGGATTTGAAGAGACCCAGTACTTC. This codes for CASSLAGGFEETQYF.